These 23 T cell receptor beta chains were all obtained from the same sample, sequenced in a study of post-analysis software for immune sequencing data. Study observations and caveats: With TRBV5-6, TRBV5-1 and TRBV20-1 included, about five TRBV segments were more frequent in patients than in controls.

These receptors have no identified antigens. Built from TCR beta cDNA, the libraries had unique molecular identifiers in them. TCRdb re-called the PCR reads through MiXCR, storing one row per CDR3 protein. The sample has 350,000 to 450,000 distinct CDR3 sequences; 30% to 45% are singletons. Input material: blood. The receptors were gathered from a girl between 2 and 10 years old with multiple sclerosis.

The chain recombines TRBV12-3 or TRBV12-4 with TRBJ2-1, with D uncertain. V was clipped by 1 base and J by 10 bases, with 5 bases between them. This CDR3 comprises 11 residues. The CDR3 coding sequence is TGTGCCAGCAGTTTAGGGCGGGAGCAGTTCTTC. It specifies CASSLGREQFF.

This sequence joins TRBV5-8 and TRBJ2-7, with 10 bases aligning to TRBD1. The junction had 2 bases not matched to a gene; V was cut back by 0 bases and J by 5 bases. Per germline, CDR1 SGHTS and CDR2 YDEGEE. This CDR3 is built from 14 residues. CDR3: CASSLGTGGDEQYF. The CDR3 nucleotides read TGTGCCAGCAGCTTGGGGACAGGGGGGGACGAGCAGTACTTC.

V usage is TRBV5-1 and J usage is TRBJ2-7; 7 bases agree with TRBD1. After removal of 3 bases from V and 3 bases from J, the junction contained 6 bases not matched to a gene. The germline gives CDR1 SGHRS, CDR2 YFSETQ. This CDR3 contains 14 residues. The CDR3 nucleotides read TGCGCCAGCAGCTCCCCGGGACAGAACTACGAGCAGTACTTC. Protein: CASSSPGQNYEQYF.

The sample holds many counts of this clonotype. This sequence joins TRBV20-1 and TRBJ2-5, with a tentative D call TRBD1 (6 bases). Germline V CDR1 and CDR2: DFQATT, SNEGSKA (reference sequence). V lost 6 bases, J lost 3 bases, and 23 bases lay in between. This CDR3 has 16 amino acids. In DNA form, the CDR3 reads TGCAGTGCCAGAAGTGACGGCTGGACAGAGGAAGAGACCCAGTACTTC. Translation gives CSARSDGWTEEETQYF.

The chain recombines TRBV12-3 or TRBV12-4 with TRBJ1-2; D remains ambiguous. Trimming left V 4 bases short and J 0 bases short, with 18 bases between. This CDR3 contains 17 residues. DNA of the CDR3: TGTGCCAGCAGTTCGGTGGCAGGACCTCGCCCTAACTATGGCTACACCTTC. Translated: CASSSVAGPRPNYGYTF.

In regard to this clonotype: An end of the junction does not agree with germline; a read error may underlie this. The chain uses TRBV5-1 and TRBJ2-1; D remains ambiguous. The CDR3 contains 14 residues. CDR1 and CDR2 (germline): SGHRS, YFSETQ. The CDR3 loop is CASKKALTYNKQFF. The CDR3 nucleotides are TGCGCCAGCAAAAAAGCGCTTACCTACAATAAGCAGTTCTTC.

This clonotype was observed a few times. The chain couples TRBV27 to TRBJ1-2; tentatively, D is TRBD1 (6 bases). V lost 9 bases and J 4 bases, leaving 9 bases between the germline ends. Germline V gene lookup returns CDR1 MNHEY and CDR2 SMNVEV (reference sequence). The CDR3 covers 11 residues. The CDR3 DNA reads as TGTGCCAGTTGGGACATCTATGGCTACACCTTC. This sequence encodes CASWDIYGYTF.

This rearrangement joins TRBV10-2 to TRBJ2-3; D remains unclear. The germline gives CDR1 WSHSY, CDR2 SAAADI. The CDR3 runs 13 residues. Trimming took off 7 bases at V and 2 bases at J, with 10 bases between the two ends. The CDR3 loop is CASNRGATDTQYF. The DNA of the CDR3 is TGCGCCAGCAATCGCGGAGCCACAGATACGCAGTATTTT.

This rearrangement joins TRBV6-5 to TRBJ2-3; TRBD1 matches at 7 bases. V was clipped by 4 bases and J by 3 bases; unmatched bases: 4. Germline assignment: CDR1 MNHEY and CDR2 SVGAGI. The CDR3 is 14 residues long. The CDR3 reads CASSFRQGTDTQYF. The CDR3, as DNA: TGTGCCAGCAGTTTCAGACAGGGTACAGATACGCAGTATTTT.

V is TRBV5-1 and J is TRBJ2-7, with TRBD1 identical over 8 bases. The CDR3 is 13 residues long. CDR1 is SGHRS and CDR2 is YFSETQ in the germline V gene. The V segment lost 7 bases and the J segment 3 bases; nucleotides outside the gene matches: 6. CDR3 protein: CASRTGSRYEQYF. CDR3 DNA sequence: TGCGCCAGCCGGACAGGGTCCCGCTACGAGCAGTACTTC.

This clonotype has more than one count but fewer than ten. V usage is TRBV19 and J usage is TRBJ2-2; D gene uncertain. The V and J ends lost 6 bases and 7 bases respectively, with 6 bases between them. This CDR3 has 11 residues. Germline loops: CDR1 LNHDA, CDR2 SQIVND (reference sequence). CDR3 sequence (DNA): TGTGCCAGTAGGGGTGGCGGGGAGCTGTTTTTT. Translation gives CASRGGGELFF.

This clonotype was seen only a few times. The chain uses TRBV4-1 and TRBJ2-1; the match to TRBD2 covers 10 bases. The DNA matches TRBJ2-7 better at its end, which makes the J call doubtful. Germline V gives CDR1 MGHRA, CDR2 YSYEKL. This CDR3 contains 18 residues. CDR3 in DNA: TGCGCCAGCAGCCGCATGTCTCCTAGCGGGAGTTCCTACAATGAGCAGTACTTC. It specifies CASSRMSPSGSSYNEQYF.

The rearrangement uses TRBV7-9 and TRBJ2-7; tentative D call: TRBD1 (6 bases). The end of the DNA fits TRBJ2-5 better, so the J call may be wrong. This CDR3 has 14 amino acids. CDR1 is SEHNR, CDR2 FQNEAQ, per germline (reference sequence). In DNA form, the CDR3 reads TGTGCCAGCAACTTCCATGCAGGGGCGGAGACCCAGTACTTC. Its translation: CASNFHAGAETQYF.

The V gene is TRBV7-6, the J gene TRBJ2-1; 8 nucleotides match TRBD1. The V segment lost 1 base and the J segment 12 bases; nucleotides outside the gene matches: 14. Per the germline V gene, CDR1 is SGHVS and CDR2 is FNYEAQ. The CDR3 has 16 amino acids. Here the CDR3 DNA reads TGTGCCAGCAGCTTAGAACAGGGGGTACCTACAATCGCGCAGTTCTTC. As protein: CASSLEQGVPTIAQFF.

The rearrangement links TRBV29-1 to TRBJ2-1; 11 bases map to TRBD2. The CDR3 is made up of 14 amino acids. Germline CDR1 and CDR2: SQVTM and ANQGSEA. J lost 2 bases, V lost 8 bases, and 5 bases had no gene match. In DNA, the CDR3 is TGCAGCCCGCGACTAGCGGGGACCTACAATGAGCAGTTCTTC. Protein: CSPRLAGTYNEQFF.

The chain uses TRBV5-5 and TRBJ2-3, with D possibly TRBD2 on 5 matching bases. The ends were cut back, 1 base at V and 2 bases at J, with 20 bases in the middle. This CDR3 is built from 18 residues. Per germline, CDR1 SGHKS and CDR2 YYEKEE (reference sequence). The CDR3 nucleotides read TGTGCCAGCAGCTTGAGAGGGATTCTCTTATCGGTCACAGATACGCAGTATTTT. Protein sequence: CASSLRGILLSVTDTQYF.

The table lists this clonotype with a count of one. The chain couples TRBV28 to TRBJ2-7; tentative D call: TRBD2 (6 bases). V was shortened by 3 bases and J by 2 bases, with 17 bases between the two germline ends. In germline, CDR1 is MDHEN, CDR2 SYDVKM. The CDR3 covers 16 residues. Here the CDR3 reads CASSFGGTFPPYEQYF. The CDR3 nucleotides read TGTGCCAGCAGTTTCGGAGGGACCTTCCCTCCCTACGAGCAGTACTTC.

The chain employs TRBV27 and TRBJ1-2, with a tentative D call TRBD1 (6 bases). Germline CDR1 reads MNHEY; CDR2 reads SMNVEV (reference sequence). The germline V and J ends were trimmed by 6 bases and 6 bases, with 17 bases remaining between them. The CDR3 runs to 14 residues. For the CDR3, the DNA is TGTGCCAGCAGCCCACGGAGGGGGAGGAATGGCTACACCTTC. Encoded protein: CASSPRRGRNGYTF.

The rearrangement uses TRBV4-2 and TRBJ2-1; D uncertain. The CDR3 loop spans 17 amino acids. Germline CDR1 reads LGHNA; CDR2 reads YNFKEQ. The V and J ends lost 1 base and 0 bases respectively, with 13 bases between them. This CDR3 reads CASSQGSADSSYNEQFF. CDR3 nucleotides: TGTGCCAGCAGCCAAGGGTCCGCCGATAGCTCCTACAATGAGCAGTTCTTC.

This clonotype was detected a few times. The V and J genes are TRBV28 and TRBJ1-6; D is ambiguous. Germline assignment: CDR1 MDHEN and CDR2 SYDVKM. Trimming stripped 10 bases from V and 0 bases from J, with 16 bases between. The CDR3 length is 16 residues. In DNA, the CDR3 is TGTGCCACCAAAAGTGGGATTATCTCCTATAATTCACCCCTCCACTTT. Translated, it gives CATKSGIISYNSPLHF. Drawing the rest from reference TRBV28 and TRBJ1-6, the complete variable domain is DVKVTQSSRYLVKRTGEKVFLECVQDMDHENMFWYRQDPGLGLRLIYFSYDVKMKEKGDIPEGYSVSREKKERFSLILESASTNQTSMYLCATKSGIISYNSPLHFGNGTRLTVT.

This chain joins TRBV5-1 and TRBJ2-5; no definite D call. The V end was cut by 0 bases, the J end by 4 bases, with 10 bases between. The CDR3 is 14 residues long. Looked up from germline, CDR1 is SGHRS and CDR2 is YFSETQ. The CDR3 DNA follows: TGCGCCAGCAGCTTGGCCGATGGGCTAGAGACCCAGTACTTC. Amino acid sequence: CASSLADGLETQYF.

V gene TRBV6-5 combines with J gene TRBJ2-3; 9 bases are a match to TRBD2. Losses at the gene ends were 10 bases for V and 4 bases for J; bases not matched to a gene: 9. Germline CDR1 MNHEY, CDR2 SVGAGI. The CDR3 totals 14 residues. The CDR3, as DNA: TGTGCCATTGGAAGCGGGAGGATATCAGATACGCAGTATTTT. This codes for CAIGSGRISDTQYF.

The V gene is TRBV7-3, the J gene TRBJ2-5, with a possible D match to TRBD1 (6 bases). Germline CDR1 is SGHTA and CDR2 is FQGTGA. The CDR3 extends over 14 amino acids. Trimming took 0 bases from V and 3 from J, leaving 8 bases between them. This CDR3 is CASSLTGHKETQYF. The DNA for the CDR3 is TGTGCCAGCAGCTTAACGGGACACAAAGAGACCCAGTACTTC.